Listed below are T cell receptor beta chains from one sample, sequenced in a study of metastatic and nonmetastatic thyroid tumors. Using MiXCR, TCRdb reanalyzed the PCR reads. There are 13,000 or so clones in the sample; around a third occur only once, and roughly 12% lies in the top ten. The sequenced sample consisted of tumor tissue. The receptors derive from a male donor with papillary thyroid cancer or a benign thyroid nodule (not recorded which). Some clones in this sample may be carry-over from other donors' samples. Both conserved end residues are part of each CDR3. Fields, in order: CDR3 protein, D gene, V gene, clone size, J gene. A D gene is named only where the DNA matches it firmly. The listing skips clone size in some rows; elsewhere it reads once, few, many or a size class.

CDR3 protein: CASTPPGGETQYF; D gene: TRBD2; V gene: TRBV27; clone size: NA; J gene: TRBJ2-5
CDR3 protein: CASSYSRGQTQETQYF; D gene: TRBD1; V gene: TRBV6-5; clone size: few; J gene: TRBJ2-5
CDR3 protein: CASSPLKGVSAGELFF; D gene: NA; V gene: TRBV6-4; clone size: few; J gene: TRBJ2-2
CDR3 protein: CASSFGTGLESPLHF; D gene: TRBD1; V gene: TRBV12-3/TRBV12-4; clone size: few; J gene: TRBJ1-6
CDR3 protein: CASSVVGSADTQYF; D gene: NA; V gene: TRBV2; clone size: medium-sized; J gene: TRBJ2-3
CDR3 protein: CASSPDQGYEQYF; D gene: NA; V gene: TRBV18; clone size: NA; J gene: TRBJ2-7
CDR3 protein: CASSSGAGEGEKLFF; D gene: NA; V gene: TRBV9; clone size: NA; J gene: TRBJ1-4
CDR3 protein: CASSGAGYGYTF; D gene: NA; V gene: TRBV5-1; clone size: NA; J gene: TRBJ1-2
CDR3 protein: CASSQAIVTAAHYSPLHF; D gene: NA; V gene: TRBV14; clone size: few; J gene: TRBJ1-6
CDR3 protein: CASANRVGTEAFF; D gene: NA; V gene: TRBV2; clone size: NA; J gene: TRBJ1-1
CDR3 protein: CASSPKAGTQFYGYTF; D gene: NA; V gene: TRBV18; clone size: NA; J gene: TRBJ1-2
CDR3 protein: CASSLVVGPNEQFF; D gene: NA; V gene: TRBV5-1; clone size: medium-sized; J gene: TRBJ2-1
CDR3 protein: CASRGLEETGELFF; D gene: NA; V gene: TRBV6-2/TRBV6-3; clone size: few; J gene: TRBJ2-2
CDR3 protein: CASSEWGARLEQYF; D gene: NA; V gene: TRBV6-1; clone size: few; J gene: TRBJ2-7
CDR3 protein: CASSSPGRWLAYEQYF; D gene: NA; V gene: TRBV28; clone size: few; J gene: TRBJ2-7
CDR3 protein: CASSPGSTVEAFF; D gene: NA; V gene: TRBV7-9; clone size: few; J gene: TRBJ1-1
CDR3 protein: CASSLSSRHLETQYF; D gene: NA; V gene: TRBV9; clone size: NA; J gene: TRBJ2-5
CDR3 protein: CASSPGDYEQYF; D gene: NA; V gene: TRBV18; clone size: NA; J gene: TRBJ2-7
CDR3 protein: CASSVLLSTDTQYF; D gene: NA; V gene: TRBV7-2; clone size: NA; J gene: TRBJ2-3
CDR3 protein: CASSYSMVGVVYEQYF; D gene: NA; V gene: TRBV6-4; clone size: few; J gene: TRBJ2-7
CDR3 protein: CATSDPGTDSYEQYF; D gene: NA; V gene: TRBV24-1; clone size: NA; J gene: TRBJ2-7
CDR3 protein: CSARDFATSGSSEQFF; D gene: TRBD2; V gene: TRBV20-1; clone size: NA; J gene: TRBJ2-1
CDR3 protein: CSAREREYEQYF; D gene: NA; V gene: TRBV20-1; clone size: once; J gene: TRBJ2-7
CDR3 protein: CASMLTSGASYNEQFF; D gene: TRBD2; V gene: TRBV5-5; clone size: medium-sized; J gene: TRBJ2-1
CDR3 protein: CASSALDLLKNTEAFF; D gene: NA; V gene: TRBV6-1; clone size: few; J gene: TRBJ1-1
CDR3 protein: CASSPWTANSPLHF; D gene: NA; V gene: TRBV14; clone size: NA; J gene: TRBJ1-6
CDR3 protein: CSARGLPGLAGGPQETQYF; D gene: TRBD2; V gene: TRBV20-1; clone size: NA; J gene: TRBJ2-5
CDR3 protein: CASSYETSGLYNEQFF; D gene: TRBD2; V gene: TRBV6-2/TRBV6-3; clone size: few; J gene: TRBJ2-1
CDR3 protein: CASNLFRGTAKNIQYF; D gene: NA; V gene: TRBV2; clone size: NA; J gene: TRBJ2-4
CDR3 protein: CASSLAAGSYEQYF; D gene: NA; V gene: TRBV11-2; clone size: NA; J gene: TRBJ2-7
CDR3 protein: CASSFPPPRNEQFF; D gene: NA; V gene: TRBV5-1; clone size: few; J gene: TRBJ2-1
CDR3 protein: CASSFLGRRNYGYTF; D gene: NA; V gene: TRBV28; clone size: medium-sized; J gene: TRBJ1-2
CDR3 protein: CASSPGQGGEQYF; D gene: TRBD1; V gene: TRBV19; clone size: NA; J gene: TRBJ2-7
CDR3 protein: CATSGSRDSNQPQHF; D gene: NA; V gene: TRBV24-1; clone size: NA; J gene: TRBJ1-5
CDR3 protein: CAWTDRGGFTDTQYF; D gene: TRBD2; V gene: TRBV30; clone size: NA; J gene: TRBJ2-3
CDR3 protein: CASSGLDDEQYF; D gene: NA; V gene: TRBV9; clone size: NA; J gene: TRBJ2-7
CDR3 protein: CASSQPGNRVYEQYF; D gene: NA; V gene: TRBV3-1; clone size: once; J gene: TRBJ2-7
CDR3 protein: CAIGRFDYGYTF; D gene: NA; V gene: TRBV19; clone size: NA; J gene: TRBJ1-2
CDR3 protein: CASSLEIGGAYNEQFF; D gene: NA; V gene: TRBV5-6; clone size: medium-sized; J gene: TRBJ2-1
CDR3 protein: CASSPGRDASPLHF; D gene: NA; V gene: TRBV7-9; clone size: NA; J gene: TRBJ1-6
CDR3 protein: CASSIGTGGPDTQYF; D gene: TRBD1; V gene: TRBV19; clone size: few; J gene: TRBJ2-3